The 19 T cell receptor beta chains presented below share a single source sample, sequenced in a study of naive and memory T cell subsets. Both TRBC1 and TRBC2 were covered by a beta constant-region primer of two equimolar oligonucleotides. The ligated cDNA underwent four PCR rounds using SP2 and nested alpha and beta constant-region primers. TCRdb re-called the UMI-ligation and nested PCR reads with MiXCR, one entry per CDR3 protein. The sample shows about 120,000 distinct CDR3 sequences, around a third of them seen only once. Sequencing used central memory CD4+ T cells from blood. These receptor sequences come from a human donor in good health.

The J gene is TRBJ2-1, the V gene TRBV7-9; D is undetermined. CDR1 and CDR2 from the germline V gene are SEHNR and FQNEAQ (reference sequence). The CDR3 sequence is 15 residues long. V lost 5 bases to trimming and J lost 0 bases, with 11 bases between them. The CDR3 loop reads CASSPYGFSYNEQFF. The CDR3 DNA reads TGTGCCAGCAGCCCCTACGGATTCTCCTACAATGAGCAGTTCTTC.

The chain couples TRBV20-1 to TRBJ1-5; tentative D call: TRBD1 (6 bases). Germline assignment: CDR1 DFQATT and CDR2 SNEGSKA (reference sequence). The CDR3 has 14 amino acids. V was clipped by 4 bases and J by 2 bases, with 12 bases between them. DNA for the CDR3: TGCAGTGCTAAAAAACAGGGAGGCAATCAGCCCCAGCATTTT. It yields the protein CSAKKQGGNQPQHF.

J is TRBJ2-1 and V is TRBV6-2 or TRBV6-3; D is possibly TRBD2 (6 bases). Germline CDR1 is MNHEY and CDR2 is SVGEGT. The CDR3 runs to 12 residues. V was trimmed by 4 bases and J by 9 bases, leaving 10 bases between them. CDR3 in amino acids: CASSSGLSEQFF. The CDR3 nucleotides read TGTGCCAGCAGTTCGGGACTCAGTGAGCAGTTCTTC.

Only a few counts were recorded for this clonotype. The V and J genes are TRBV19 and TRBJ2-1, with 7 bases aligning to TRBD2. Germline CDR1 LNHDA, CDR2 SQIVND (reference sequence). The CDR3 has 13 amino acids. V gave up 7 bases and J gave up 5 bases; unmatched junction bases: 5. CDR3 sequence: CASTFAGDNEQFF. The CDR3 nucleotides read TGTGCCAGTACGTTTGCGGGAGACAATGAGCAGTTCTTC.

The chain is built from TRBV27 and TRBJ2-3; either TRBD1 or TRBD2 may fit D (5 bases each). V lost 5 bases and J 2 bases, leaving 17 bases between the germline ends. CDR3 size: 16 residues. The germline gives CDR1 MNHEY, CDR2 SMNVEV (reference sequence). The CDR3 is CASSAAPGRITDTQYF. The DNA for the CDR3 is TGTGCCAGCAGTGCAGCACCGGGACGGATCACAGATACGCAGTATTTT.

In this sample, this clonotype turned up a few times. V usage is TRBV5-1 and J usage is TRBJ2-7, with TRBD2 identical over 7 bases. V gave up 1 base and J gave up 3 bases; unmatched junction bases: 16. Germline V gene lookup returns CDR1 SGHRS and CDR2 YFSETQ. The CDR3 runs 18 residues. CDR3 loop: CASSLPSLGEGFLYEQYF. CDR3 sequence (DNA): TGCGCCAGCAGCTTGCCCTCCCTCGGGGAGGGCTTCCTCTACGAGCAGTACTTC.

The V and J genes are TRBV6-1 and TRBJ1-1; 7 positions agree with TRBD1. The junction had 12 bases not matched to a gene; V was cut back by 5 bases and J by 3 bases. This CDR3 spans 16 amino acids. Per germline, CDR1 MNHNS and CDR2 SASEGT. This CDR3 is CASSISPTGSDTEAFF. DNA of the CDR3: TGTGCCAGCAGTATATCCCCGACAGGGTCGGACACTGAAGCTTTCTTT.

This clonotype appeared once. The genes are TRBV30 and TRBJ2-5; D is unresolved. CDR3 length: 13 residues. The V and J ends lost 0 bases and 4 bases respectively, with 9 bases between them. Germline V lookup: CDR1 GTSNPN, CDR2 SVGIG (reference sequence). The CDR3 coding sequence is TGTGCCTGGAGTGTACACCCAACAGAGACCCAGTACTTC. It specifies CAWSVHPTETQYF.

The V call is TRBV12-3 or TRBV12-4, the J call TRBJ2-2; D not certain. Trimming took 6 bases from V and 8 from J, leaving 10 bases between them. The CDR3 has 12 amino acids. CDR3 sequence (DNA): TGTGCCAGCAGGTTCGGGTCTGGGGAGCTGTTTTTT. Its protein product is CASRFGSGELFF.

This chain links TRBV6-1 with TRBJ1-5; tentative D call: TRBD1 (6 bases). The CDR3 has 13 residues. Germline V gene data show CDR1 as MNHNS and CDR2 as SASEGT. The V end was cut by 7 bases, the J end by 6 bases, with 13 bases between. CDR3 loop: CASKGGGGQPQHF. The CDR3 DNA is TGTGCCAGCAAGGGGGGGGGCGGTCAGCCCCAGCATTTT.

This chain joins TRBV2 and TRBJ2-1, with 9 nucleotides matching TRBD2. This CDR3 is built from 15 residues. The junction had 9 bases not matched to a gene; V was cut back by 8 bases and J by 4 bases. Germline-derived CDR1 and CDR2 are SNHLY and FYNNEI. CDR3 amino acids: CASRLRAGGYNEQFF. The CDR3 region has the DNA TGTGCCAGCCGTCTCCGGGCGGGAGGGTACAATGAGCAGTTCTTC.

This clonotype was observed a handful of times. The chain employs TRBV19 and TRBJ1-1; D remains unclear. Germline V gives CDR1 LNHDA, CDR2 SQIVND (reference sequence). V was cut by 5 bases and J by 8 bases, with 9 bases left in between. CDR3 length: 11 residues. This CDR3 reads CASSGWTEAFF. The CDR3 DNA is TGTGCCAGTAGTGGGTGGACGGAAGCTTTCTTT. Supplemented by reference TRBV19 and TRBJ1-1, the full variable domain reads DGGITQSPKYLFRKEGQNVTLSCEQNLNHDAMYWYRQDPGQGLRLIYYSQIVNDFQKGDIAEGYSVSREKKESFPLTVTSAQKNPTAFYLCASSGWTEAFFGQGTRLTVV.

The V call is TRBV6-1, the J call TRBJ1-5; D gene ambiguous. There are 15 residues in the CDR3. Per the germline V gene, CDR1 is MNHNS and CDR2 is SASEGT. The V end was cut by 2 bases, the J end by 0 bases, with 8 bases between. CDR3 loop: CASSENGISNQPQHF. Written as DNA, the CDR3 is TGTGCCAGCAGTGAAAACGGGATTAGCAATCAGCCCCAGCATTTT.

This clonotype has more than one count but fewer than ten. CDR3 sequence: CSARTGMREQFF. CDR3 DNA sequence: TGCAGTGCCAGAACAGGGATGCGGGAGCAGTTCTTC. This chain links TRBV20-1 with TRBJ2-1; a weak D match, TRBD1 (6 bases). CDR3 length: 12 amino acids. Germline CDR1 reads DFQATT; CDR2 reads SNEGSKA (reference sequence). With 6 bases removed from V and 10 bases from J, the gap between germline ends came to 16 bases.

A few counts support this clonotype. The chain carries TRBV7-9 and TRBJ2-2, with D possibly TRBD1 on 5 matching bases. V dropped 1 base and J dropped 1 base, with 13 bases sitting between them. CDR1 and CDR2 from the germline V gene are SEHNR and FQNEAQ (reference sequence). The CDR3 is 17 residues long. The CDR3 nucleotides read TGTGCCAGCAGCTTAGACAGGTGGTTCGAGAACACCGGGGAGCTGTTTTTT. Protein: CASSLDRWFENTGELFF.

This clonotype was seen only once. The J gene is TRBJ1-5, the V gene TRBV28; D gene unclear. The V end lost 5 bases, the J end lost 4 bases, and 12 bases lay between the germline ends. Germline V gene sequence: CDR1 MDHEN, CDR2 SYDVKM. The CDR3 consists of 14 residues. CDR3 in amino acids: CASSGPLQNQPQHF. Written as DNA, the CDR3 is TGTGCCAGCAGTGGGCCACTCCAAAATCAGCCCCAGCATTTT.

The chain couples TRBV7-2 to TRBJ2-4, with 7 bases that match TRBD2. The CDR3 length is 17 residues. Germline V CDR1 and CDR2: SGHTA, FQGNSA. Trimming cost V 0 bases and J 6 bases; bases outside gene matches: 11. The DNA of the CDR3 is TGTGCCAGCAGCTTAGCCCCTAGCGGCTTTAGCGGAAACATTCAGTACTTC. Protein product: CASSLAPSGFSGNIQYF.

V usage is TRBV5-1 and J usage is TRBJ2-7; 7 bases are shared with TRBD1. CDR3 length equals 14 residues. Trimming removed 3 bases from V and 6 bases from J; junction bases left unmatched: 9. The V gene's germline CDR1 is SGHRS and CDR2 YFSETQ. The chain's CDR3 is CASSWPGQSGEQYF. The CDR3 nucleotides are TGCGCCAGCAGCTGGCCGGGACAGTCGGGCGAGCAGTACTTC.

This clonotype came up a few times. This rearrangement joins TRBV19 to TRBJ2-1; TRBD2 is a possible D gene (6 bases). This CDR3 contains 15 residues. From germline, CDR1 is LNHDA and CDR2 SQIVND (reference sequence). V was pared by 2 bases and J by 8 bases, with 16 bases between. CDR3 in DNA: TGTGCCAGTAGTATAAAGTGGGAGGTCATCCATGAGCAGTTCTTC. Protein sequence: CASSIKWEVIHEQFF.